What follows are 26 T cell receptor beta chains derived from one specimen sequenced in a study of blood T cells in healthy people across ages. With a J-beta primer mix and a sample-barcoded 5' primer, a second PCR ran 7 to 11 cycles. From the 5' RACE reads, TCRdb called clonotypes with MiXCR, one entry per CDR3 protein. The sample contains about 930,000 distinct CDR3 sequences, almost 30% of which appear only once. This sample also appeared in a second study, on T cells of mothers and their children.

The sequencing sample was made of blood. These receptors all come from a woman aged 40 to 55 in good health.

This clonotype was seen a few times. The J gene is TRBJ2-1, the V gene TRBV9, with TRBD2 matching 8 bases. CDR3 size: 16 residues. Germline values: CDR1 SGDLS, CDR2 YYNGEE. Losses at the gene ends were 0 bases for V and 3 bases for J; bases not matched to a gene: 5. DNA of the CDR3: TGTGCCAGCAGCGTAGGAAATAGCGGGAACTACAATGAGCAGTTCTTC. This codes for CASSVGNSGNYNEQFF.

This clonotype was counted many times. This rearrangement joins TRBV10-3 to TRBJ2-7, with D possibly matching TRBD2 (5 bases). Looked up from germline, CDR1 is ENHRY and CDR2 is SYGVKD. The CDR3 sequence is 13 residues long. Trimming removed 8 bases from V and 4 bases from J, with 15 bases in between. DNA of the CDR3: TGTGCCATCGGTAGGGAATCGGGATACGAGCAGTACTTC. Translation: CAIGRESGYEQYF.

This sequence joins TRBV18 and TRBJ1-1, with TRBD1 identical over 9 bases. This CDR3 is built from 15 residues. Trimming cost V 5 bases and J 7 bases; bases outside gene matches: 11. CDR1 and CDR2 from the germline V gene are KGHSH and LQKENI. CDR3 region: CASSSQGALGNEAFF. The CDR3 DNA sequence: TGTGCCAGCTCATCACAGGGGGCTCTTGGAAATGAAGCTTTCTTT. The variable domain in full, with the rest retrieved from reference TRBV18 and TRBJ1-1, is NAGVMQNPRHLVRRRGQEARLRCSPMKGHSHVYWYRQLPEEGLKFMVYLQKENIIDESGMPKERFSAEFPKEGPSILRIQQVVRGDSAAYFCASSSQGALGNEAFFGQGTRLTVV.

The rearrangement uses TRBV20-1 and TRBJ1-1; maybe TRBD1 (6 bases). CDR1 is DFQATT and CDR2 is SNEGSKA in the germline V gene (reference sequence). The CDR3 loop spans 12 amino acids. Between the trimmed V and J ends, which lost 1 base and 5 bases, there was a span of 8 bases. The CDR3 loop is CSARVRGTEAFF. The DNA for the CDR3 is TGCAGTGCTAGAGTAAGGGGGACTGAAGCTTTCTTT.

There are many counts of this clonotype. The chain links TRBV7-2 to TRBJ1-1, with a weak D call TRBD1 (5 bases). Trimming stripped 5 bases from V and 6 bases from J, with 13 bases between. From germline, CDR1 is SGHTA and CDR2 FQGNSA. This CDR3 has 13 residues. The CDR3 region has the DNA TGTGCCAGCAGCCCCCGACAGTTACCTGAAGCTTTCTTT. Amino acid sequence: CASSPRQLPEAFF.

The chain recombines TRBV28 with TRBJ2-5, with TRBD1 matching 7 bases. V was pared by 5 bases and J by 4 bases, with 10 bases of the junction left unmatched. Germline CDR1 and CDR2: MDHEN and SYDVKM. The CDR3 has 15 amino acids. CDR3: CASSPYRQGRETQYF. The DNA for the CDR3 is TGTGCCAGCAGTCCATACCGACAGGGTAGAGAGACCCAGTACTTC.

This clonotype was seen more than once but under ten times. The V call is TRBV29-1, the J call TRBJ2-3; the D is unclear. The CDR3 consists of 12 residues. Deletions cut 5 bases from V and 2 bases from J, with 8 bases between. Germline CDR1 is SQVTM and CDR2 is ANQGSEA. CDR3: CSVRTPTDTQYF. The CDR3 nucleotides are TGCAGCGTTCGAACACCCACAGATACGCAGTATTTT.

Regarding this clonotype: A junction end diverges from the germline sequence, so it may reflect a read error. The chain links TRBV28 to TRBJ2-7; maybe TRBD2 (6 bases). The CDR3 runs 15 residues. The germline gives CDR1 MDHEN, CDR2 SYDVKM. As DNA, the CDR3 is TGTGCCGGCAGTTTACTCACGGGACTGCGTTACGAGCAGTACTTC. Amino acid sequence: CAGSLLTGLRYEQYF.

The sample holds many counts of this clonotype. The chain combines TRBV7-3 with TRBJ2-7; no reliable D call. This CDR3 region has 12 residues. CDR1 SGHTA and CDR2 FQGTGA come from the germline V gene. V lost 3 bases and J 6 bases, leaving 9 bases between the germline ends. The CDR3 bases are TGTGCCAGCAGCTTCGAGAAGGGCGAGCAGTACTTC. This translates into CASSFEKGEQYF.

The genes are TRBV12-3 or TRBV12-4 and TRBJ2-3, with 11 bases identical to TRBD1. The CDR3 contains 14 residues. V shed 7 bases and J 4 bases; nucleotides not matched to a gene: 4. Here the CDR3 reads CASIWTGGADTQYF. CDR3 DNA sequence: TGTGCCAGCATTTGGACAGGGGGCGCAGATACGCAGTATTTT.

This clonotype was counted a few times. The V and J genes are TRBV2 and TRBJ2-3; D might be TRBD1 (5 bases). The length of the CDR3 is 16 residues. Trimming took 2 bases from V and 8 from J, leaving 20 bases between them. Germline CDR1 SNHLY, CDR2 FYNNEI. For the CDR3, the DNA is TGTGCCAGCAGTGAATTCTATGTTTCAGGGATTGGTACGCAGTATTTT. Translating gives CASSEFYVSGIGTQYF.

This clonotype was observed many times. The CDR3 DNA is TGTGCCAGCAGTTTAGAAGCCCGCGGGGGCGAGCAGTACTTC. Translated: CASSLEARGGEQYF. V usage is TRBV12-3 or TRBV12-4 and J usage is TRBJ2-4, with 7 bases fitting TRBD2. Matching the DNA end better, TRBJ2-7 makes the J call doubtful. The CDR3 totals 14 residues.

The rearrangement uses TRBV28 and TRBJ2-4, with D possibly matching TRBD2 (5 bases). Germline CDR1 and CDR2: MDHEN and SYDVKM. V was pared by 5 bases and J by 2 bases, with 10 bases between. This CDR3 comprises 14 residues. This chain's CDR3 is CASSPRETKNIQYF. The CDR3 DNA sequence: TGTGCCAGCAGTCCCCGGGAAACCAAAAACATTCAGTACTTC.

This chain uses TRBV29-1 with TRBJ1-3; D gene uncertain. This CDR3 region has 12 residues. Germline V gives CDR1 SQVTM, CDR2 ANQGSEA. V was clipped by 7 bases and J by 2 bases, with 9 bases between them. CDR3 sequence (DNA): TGCAGCGGTCTGCTACCTGGAAACACCATATATTTT. The encoded protein is CSGLLPGNTIYF.

The chain has TRBV4-1 and TRBJ1-4, with D possibly being TRBD1 (5 bases). Looked up from germline, CDR1 is MGHRA and CDR2 is YSYEKL. The V end lost 4 bases, the J end lost 1 base, and 10 bases lay between the germline ends. The CDR3 consists of 15 residues. The CDR3 sequence: CASSLGTVTNEKLFF. CDR3 coding DNA: TGCGCCAGCAGCCTCGGGACCGTAACTAATGAAAAACTGTTTTTT.

The chain combines TRBV7-2 with TRBJ2-3; 12 nucleotides line up with TRBD2. CDR1 SGHTA and CDR2 FQGNSA come from the germline V gene. CDR3 length equals 18 residues. The trim removed 0 bases at V and 4 bases at J, leaving 8 bases unmatched. Here the CDR3 reads CASSLALSSGGASDTQYF. The DNA for the CDR3 is TGTGCCAGCAGCTTAGCGCTATCTAGCGGGGGGGCCTCAGATACGCAGTATTTT.

In its sample, this clonotype was seen many times. The chain uses TRBV7-2 and TRBJ2-7; D is possibly TRBD2 (6 bases). Trimming pared 0 bases from V and 0 bases from J, leaving 9 bases between. The CDR3 has 15 amino acids. The germline CDR1 and CDR2 sequences are SGHTA and FQGNSA. CDR3 amino acids: CASSLAAGRSYEQYF. DNA for the CDR3: TGTGCCAGCAGCTTAGCGGCGGGGCGCTCCTACGAGCAGTACTTC.

This sequence joins TRBV19 and TRBJ2-4; D uncertain. The CDR3 contains 16 residues. Deletions cut 0 bases from V and 2 bases from J, with 11 bases between. The germline CDR1 and CDR2 sequences are LNHDA and SQIVND (reference sequence). The CDR3 sequence is CASSIDGRLSKNIQYF. The DNA for the CDR3 is TGTGCCAGTAGTATAGACGGCCGGCTGTCCAAAAACATTCAGTACTTC.

Written as DNA, the CDR3 is TGTGCCTGGACTCTCCAGGGGGCGGGTGAGCAGTACTTC. Residues: CAWTLQGAGEQYF. This sequence joins TRBV30 and TRBJ2-5, with TRBD1 matching 8 bases. CDR1 and CDR2 (germline): GTSNPN, SVGIG (reference sequence). The CDR3 loop spans 13 amino acids. Trimming at V came to 4 bases and at J to 11 bases, leaving 12 bases not matched to a gene. Full variable domain (rest looked up from reference TRBV30 and TRBJ2-5): SQTIHQWPATLVQPVGSPLSLECTVEGTSNPNLYWYRQAAGRGLQLLFYSVGIGQISSEVPQNLSASRPQDRQFILSSKKLLLSDSGFYLCAWTLQGAGEQYFGPGTRLLVL.

About this clonotype itself: Sequence at one end of the junction differs from germline and may be a read error. The J gene is TRBJ2-5, the V gene TRBV3-1, with D perhaps assigned TRBD1 or TRBD2 (6 bases each). Germline lookup yields CDR1 LGHDT and CDR2 YNNKEL (reference sequence). The CDR3 extends over 15 amino acids. The CDR3 DNA reads as TGTGTCAGCAGCCAAGGTTCTGGGGGGCGGGAGACCCAGTACTTC. Its protein product is CVSSQGSGGRETQYF.

This clonotype has ten or more counts. V gene TRBV3-1 combines with J gene TRBJ1-2; weak D call: TRBD1 (5 bases). The CDR3 runs to 15 residues. V lost 4 bases to trimming and J lost 7 bases, with 19 bases between them. Germline CDR1 and CDR2: LGHDT and YNNKEL (reference sequence). CDR3 sequence: CASSRSQVIQVGYTF. The CDR3 nucleotides are TGTGCCAGCAGCCGATCCCAGGTTATACAGGTTGGCTACACCTTC.

This clonotype has more than one count but fewer than ten. This rearrangement joins TRBV3-1 to TRBJ2-3; possibly TRBD1 for D (5 bases). V was cut by 3 bases and J by 11 bases, with 21 bases left in between. The CDR3 extends over 15 amino acids. CDR1 and CDR2 (germline): LGHDT, YNNKEL (reference sequence). CDR3 sequence reads: CASSQDSNNRNGQYF. CDR3 in DNA: TGTGCCAGCAGCCAGGATTCGAACAACAGGAATGGGCAGTATTTT.

This clonotype has just a few counts. The chain has TRBV2 and TRBJ2-3, with TRBD2 matching 7 bases. CDR1 and CDR2 (germline): SNHLY, FYNNEI. The V and J ends lost 8 bases and 3 bases, in that order; junction bases with no gene match: 14. The CDR3 spans 16 residues. CDR3 sequence: CASVPLGGVGTDTQYF. For the CDR3, the DNA is TGTGCCAGCGTGCCTCTGGGGGGGGTAGGAACAGATACGCAGTATTTT.

This clonotype has more than one count but fewer than ten. This chain connects TRBV6-5 to TRBJ1-4; D may be TRBD1 (5 bases). This CDR3 spans 14 amino acids. Trimming took off 4 bases at V and 3 bases at J, with 9 bases between the two ends. Germline V gives CDR1 MNHEY, CDR2 SVGAGI. CDR3 loop: CASSWDESNEKLFF. In DNA form, the CDR3 reads TGTGCCAGCAGTTGGGACGAATCTAATGAAAAACTGTTTTTT.

The chain employs TRBV28 and TRBJ2-1; no definite D call. CDR3 size: 13 residues. Germline lookup yields CDR1 MDHEN and CDR2 SYDVKM. Trimming left V 5 bases short and J 6 bases short, with 11 bases between. CDR3 bases: TGTGCCAGCAGTGGGCCGGTGGGCAATGAGCAGTTCTTC. It yields the protein CASSGPVGNEQFF.

This clonotype was seen more than once but under ten times. The rearrangement links TRBV5-1 to TRBJ1-1; 11 nucleotides agree with TRBD1. After removal of 4 bases from V and 5 bases from J, the junction contained 4 bases not matched to a gene. The germline V gene has CDR1 SGHRS and CDR2 YFSETQ. The CDR3 loop spans 14 amino acids. The CDR3 coding sequence is TGCGCCAGCAGCGTGGGACAGGGGGTAACTGAAGCTTTCTTT. This codes for CASSVGQGVTEAFF.